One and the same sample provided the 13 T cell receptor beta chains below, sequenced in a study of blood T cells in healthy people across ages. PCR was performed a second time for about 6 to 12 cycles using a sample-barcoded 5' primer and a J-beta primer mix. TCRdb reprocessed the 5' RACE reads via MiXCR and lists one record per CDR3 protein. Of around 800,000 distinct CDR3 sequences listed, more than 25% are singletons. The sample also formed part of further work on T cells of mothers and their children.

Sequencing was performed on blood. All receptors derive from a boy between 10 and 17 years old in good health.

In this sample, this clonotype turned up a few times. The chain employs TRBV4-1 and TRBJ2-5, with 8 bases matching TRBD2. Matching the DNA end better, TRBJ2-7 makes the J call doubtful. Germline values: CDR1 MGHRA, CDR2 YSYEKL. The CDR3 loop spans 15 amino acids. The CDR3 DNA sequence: TGCGCCAGCAGCCCTAGTACTAGCGGCAATTACGAGCAGTACTTC. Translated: CASSPSTSGNYEQYF.

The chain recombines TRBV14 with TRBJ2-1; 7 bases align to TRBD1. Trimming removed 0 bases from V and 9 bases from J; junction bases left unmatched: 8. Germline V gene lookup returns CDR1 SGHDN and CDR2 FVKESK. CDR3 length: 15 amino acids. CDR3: CASSQERGQWGEQFF. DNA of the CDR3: TGTGCCAGCAGCCAAGAGAGGGGGCAATGGGGTGAGCAGTTCTTC.

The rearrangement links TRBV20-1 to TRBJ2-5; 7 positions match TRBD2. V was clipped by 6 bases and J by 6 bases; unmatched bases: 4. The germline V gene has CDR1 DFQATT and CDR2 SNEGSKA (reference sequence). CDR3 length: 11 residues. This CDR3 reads CSAAGVKTQYF. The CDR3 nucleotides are TGCAGTGCCGCGGGAGTGAAGACCCAGTACTTC.

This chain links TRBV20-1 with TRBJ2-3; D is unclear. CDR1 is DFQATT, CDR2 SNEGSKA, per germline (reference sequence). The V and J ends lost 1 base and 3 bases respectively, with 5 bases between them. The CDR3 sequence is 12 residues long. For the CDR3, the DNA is TGCAGTGCTAGAGGGCGAACAGATACGCAGTATTTT. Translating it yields CSARGRTDTQYF.

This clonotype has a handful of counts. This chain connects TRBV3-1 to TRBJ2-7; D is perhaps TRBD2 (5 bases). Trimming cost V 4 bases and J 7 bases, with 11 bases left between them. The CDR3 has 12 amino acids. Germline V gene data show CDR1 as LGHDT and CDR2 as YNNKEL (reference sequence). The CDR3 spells CASSLITGEQYF. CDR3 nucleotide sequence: TGTGCCAGCAGCCTTATTACGGGGGAGCAGTACTTC.

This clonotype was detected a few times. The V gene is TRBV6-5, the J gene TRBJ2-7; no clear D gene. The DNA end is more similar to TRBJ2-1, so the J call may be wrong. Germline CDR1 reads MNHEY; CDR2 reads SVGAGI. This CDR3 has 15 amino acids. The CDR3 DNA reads TGTGCCAGCAGTTACTCGTCGGGTTCCTTCGATGAGCAGTTCTTC. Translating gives CASSYSSGSFDEQFF.

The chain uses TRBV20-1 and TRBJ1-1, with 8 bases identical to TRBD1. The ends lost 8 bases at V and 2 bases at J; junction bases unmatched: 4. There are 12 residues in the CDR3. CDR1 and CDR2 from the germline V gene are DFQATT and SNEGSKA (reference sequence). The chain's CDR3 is CSPGGGNTEAFF. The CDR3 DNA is TGCAGTCCAGGGGGCGGTAACACTGAAGCTTTCTTT.

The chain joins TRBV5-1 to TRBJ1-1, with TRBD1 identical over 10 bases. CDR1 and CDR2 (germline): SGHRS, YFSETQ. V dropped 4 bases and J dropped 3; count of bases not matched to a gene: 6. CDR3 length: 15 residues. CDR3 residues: CASSMGQGSDTEAFF. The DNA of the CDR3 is TGCGCCAGCAGCATGGGACAGGGGAGCGACACTGAAGCTTTCTTT.

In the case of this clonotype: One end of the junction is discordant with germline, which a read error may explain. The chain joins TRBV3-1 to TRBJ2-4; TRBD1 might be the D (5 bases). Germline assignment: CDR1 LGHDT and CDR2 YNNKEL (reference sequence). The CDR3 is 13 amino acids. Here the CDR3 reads CEKKPRGKNIQYF. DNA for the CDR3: TGCGAAAAGAAGCCTAGGGGCAAAAACATTCAGTACTTC.

The CDR3 loop reads CASAKPWSAHYGYTF. Written as DNA, the CDR3 is TGCGCCAGCGCCAAACCCTGGTCTGCCCACTATGGCTACACCTTC. V and J are TRBV10-2 and TRBJ1-2; D remains unclear. This CDR3 has 15 residues. Per the germline V gene, CDR1 is WSHSY and CDR2 is SAAADI. Trimming took off 8 bases at V and 3 bases at J, with 19 bases between the two ends.

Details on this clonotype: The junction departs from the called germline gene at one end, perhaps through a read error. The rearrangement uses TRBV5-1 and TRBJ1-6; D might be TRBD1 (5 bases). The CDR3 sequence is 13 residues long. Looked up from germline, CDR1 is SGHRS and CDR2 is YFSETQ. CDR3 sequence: CASSLAGLSPLRF. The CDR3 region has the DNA TGCGCCAGCAGCTTGGCGGGACTATCACCCCTCCGCTTT.

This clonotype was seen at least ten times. CDR3: CASSLLGPNQPQHF. CDR3 bases: TGTGCCAGCAGCTTACTGGGCCCCAATCAGCCCCAGCATTTT. V usage is TRBV11-2 and J usage is TRBJ1-5; no clear D gene. V lost 2 bases and J 3 bases, leaving 8 bases between the germline ends. The germline V gene encodes CDR1 SGHAT and CDR2 FQNNGV. The CDR3 loop spans 14 amino acids.

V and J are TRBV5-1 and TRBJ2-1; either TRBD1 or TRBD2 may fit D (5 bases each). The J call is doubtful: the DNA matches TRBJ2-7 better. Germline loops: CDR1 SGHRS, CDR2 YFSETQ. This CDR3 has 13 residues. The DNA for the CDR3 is TGCGCCAGCAGCGCTGGGACCGATTACGAGCAGTACTTC. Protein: CASSAGTDYEQYF.